The 29 T cell receptor beta chains given below trace back to one sample, sequenced in a study of ipilimumab plus nivolumab after autologous stem cell transplantation. TCRdb keeps only in-frame clones here, not all; method: immunoSEQ multiplex PCR. The sample includes approximately 40,000 clones, more than 85% of them seen just once. Sequencing was performed on PBMCs, taken in a trial of ipilimumab plus nivolumab as post-transplant consolidation. These receptors all stem from a male donor with multiple myeloma.

The gene calls are TRBV28 and TRBJ2-2; maybe TRBD2 (7 bases). There are 16 residues in the CDR3. Germline V gene data show CDR1 as MDHEN and CDR2 as SYDVKM. V was pared by 6 bases and J by 5 bases, with 19 bases between. CDR3 loop: CASSYRGRGETGELFF. In nucleotides, the CDR3 is TGTGCCAGCAGCTACCGAGGGAGGGGGGAGACCGGGGAGCTGTTTTTT.

In this sample, this clone turned up once. CDR3 nucleotide sequence: TGTGCCAGCAGCTTGGGTTTCCTAGCGGGAGGCGCAGATACGCAGTATTTT. Protein product: CASSLGFLAGGADTQYF. The V gene is TRBV5-4, the J gene TRBJ2-3; 11 nucleotides align to TRBD2. Trimming removed 0 bases from V and 4 bases from J; junction bases left unmatched: 7. The germline V gene encodes CDR1 SGHNT and CDR2 YYREEE (reference sequence). There are 17 residues in the CDR3.

The chain links TRBV18 to TRBJ1-1; D not certain. The length of the CDR3 is 15 residues. Germline V gene lookup returns CDR1 KGHSH and CDR2 LQKENI. Trimming took 0 bases from V and 5 from J, leaving 13 bases between them. In DNA form, the CDR3 reads TGTGCCAGCTCACCACCGGTGGCCAGTGTAACTGAAGCTTTCTTT. Translating it yields CASSPPVASVTEAFF.

The rearrangement joins TRBV7-3 to TRBJ2-2; D may correspond to TRBD1 or TRBD2 (5 bases each). V was cut by 4 bases and J by 2 bases, with 14 bases left in between. Germline V gene lookup returns CDR1 SGHTA and CDR2 FQGTGA. This CDR3 comprises 16 residues. CDR3 in amino acids: CASSSSGTLNTGELFF. The CDR3 nucleotides read TGTGCCAGCAGCTCTTCCGGGACCCTAAACACCGGGGAGCTGTTTTTT.

The CDR3 spells CASSPRDRGNTGELFF. The CDR3 bases are TGTGCCAGCAGCCCCAGGGACAGGGGGAACACCGGGGAGCTGTTTTTT. The J gene is TRBJ2-2, the V gene TRBV7-2, with 10 bases matching TRBD1. The germline gives CDR1 SGHTA, CDR2 FQGNSA. This CDR3 spans 16 amino acids. V lost 5 bases, J lost 1 base, and 4 bases stayed unmatched.

The gene calls are TRBV5-4 and TRBJ2-3; 8 bases are shared with TRBD2. Germline V gene sequence: CDR1 SGHNT, CDR2 YYREEE (reference sequence). Unmatched junction bases numbered 12, after V lost 4 bases and J lost 8 bases. The CDR3 is 15 amino acids. The CDR3 loop reads CASSDGLAPPVTQYF. The CDR3 coding sequence is TGTGCCAGCAGCGACGGACTAGCACCACCCGTTACGCAGTATTTT.

This clone has just one count. The CDR3 here is CAWSVGQGVSETQYF. As DNA, the CDR3 is TGTGCCTGGAGTGTAGGCCAGGGAGTTTCGGAGACCCAGTACTTC. The chain links TRBV30 to TRBJ2-5; D could derive from TRBD1 or TRBD2 (5 bases each). V dropped 0 bases and J dropped 5 bases, with 16 bases sitting between them. The CDR3 is 15 amino acids. Germline lookup yields CDR1 GTSNPN and CDR2 SVGIG (reference sequence).

This chain connects TRBV5-1 to TRBJ2-7; D possibly corresponds to TRBD2 (5 bases). V lost 0 bases to trimming and J lost 0 bases, with 10 bases between them. Germline V lookup: CDR1 SGHRS, CDR2 YFSETQ. This CDR3 contains 15 residues. This CDR3 reads CASSLEGLSSYEQYF. CDR3 nucleotide sequence: TGCGCCAGCAGCTTGGAAGGACTGTCCTCCTACGAGCAGTACTTC.

The rearrangement joins TRBV5-1 to TRBJ2-1; 14 nucleotides align to TRBD2. The CDR3 contains 18 residues. The junction had 12 bases not matched to a gene; V was cut back by 2 bases and J by 8 bases. CDR1 SGHRS and CDR2 YFSETQ come from the germline V gene. Here the CDR3 reads CASSFFGTGTSGGYEQFF. CDR3 bases: TGCGCCAGCAGCTTTTTTGGGACTGGGACTAGCGGGGGCTATGAGCAGTTCTTC.

The rearrangement uses TRBV19 and TRBJ2-1, with 9 bases fitting TRBD2. This CDR3 comprises 14 residues. Unmatched junction bases numbered 7, after V lost 6 bases and J lost 7 bases. Germline assignment: CDR1 LNHDA and CDR2 SQIVND (reference sequence). CDR3 region: CASRSGLAGNEQFF. The CDR3 nucleotides are TGTGCCAGTAGATCGGGACTAGCTGGTAATGAGCAGTTCTTC.

The chain couples TRBV19 to TRBJ1-5, with unresolved D. The CDR3 totals 14 residues. Trimming left V 3 bases short and J 1 base short, with 7 bases between. CDR1 and CDR2 (germline): LNHDA, SQIVND (reference sequence). CDR3 in DNA: TGTGCCAGTAGTATTGGGCAGAGCAATCAGCCCCAGCATTTT. Its translation: CASSIGQSNQPQHF.

The CDR3 sequence: CASSSSDRGHNEQFF. The CDR3 bases are TGTGCCAGCAGCTCCTCGGACAGGGGACACAATGAGCAGTTCTTC. This rearrangement joins TRBV7-9 to TRBJ2-1; 9 bases match TRBD1. Germline V lookup: CDR1 SEHNR, CDR2 FQNEAQ (reference sequence). The CDR3 consists of 15 residues. The ends lost 4 bases at V and 5 bases at J; junction bases unmatched: 6.

The chain is built from TRBV29-1 and TRBJ1-2; TRBD1 might be the D (6 bases). Trimming took off 6 bases at V and 5 bases at J, with 16 bases between the two ends. The CDR3 spans 13 residues. Germline CDR1 is SQVTM and CDR2 is ANQGSEA. The CDR3 nucleotides are TGCAGCGTCGAAACTCCACAGGGATATGGCTACACCTTC. It yields the protein CSVETPQGYGYTF.

This clone has only one observation. At one end, the junction sequence differs from germline, possibly due to a read error. The chain recombines TRBV5-1 with TRBJ2-2; D is undetermined. The CDR3 totals 14 residues. CDR1 and CDR2 (germline): SGHRS, YFSETQ. The CDR3 DNA reads TGCGCCAGCAGCTTAGGGCCGAACTCCGGGGAGCTGTTTTTT. Amino acid sequence: CASSLGPNSGELFF. The variable domain in full, completed from reference TRBV5-1 and TRBJ2-2, reads KAGVTQTPRYLIKTRGQQVTLSCSPISGHRSVSWYQQTPGQGLQFLFEYFSETQRNKGNFPGRFSGRQFSNSRSEMNVSTLELGDSALYLCASSLGPNSGELFFGEGSRLTVL.

This rearrangement joins TRBV7-2 to TRBJ2-3, with D hard to call. Germline V gene data show CDR1 as SGHTA and CDR2 as FQGNSA. The V and J ends lost 1 base and 0 bases respectively, with 8 bases between them. This CDR3 has 15 residues. The CDR3 region is CASSLDFQSTDTQYF. Here the CDR3 DNA reads TGTGCCAGCAGCTTAGATTTTCAAAGCACAGATACGCAGTATTTT.

The V call is TRBV28, the J call TRBJ2-5, with 15 nucleotides matching TRBD2. Germline CDR1 is MDHEN and CDR2 is SYDVKM. With 9 bases clipped from V and 4 bases from J, the junction kept 3 bases outside the gene matches. CDR3 length: 14 amino acids. The CDR3 is CASGLAGGLETQYF. The DNA of the CDR3 is TGTGCCAGTGGACTAGCGGGAGGGTTAGAGACCCAGTACTTC.

The chain joins TRBV28 to TRBJ1-5; unclear D gene. CDR3 length: 12 residues. Germline assignment: CDR1 MDHEN and CDR2 SYDVKM. V lost 5 bases and J 6 bases, leaving 8 bases between the germline ends. In DNA, the CDR3 is TGTGCCAGCAGTGTCCTTGTTCAGCCCCAGCATTTT. This translates into CASSVLVQPQHF.

V gene TRBV5-4 combines with J gene TRBJ2-4; a possible D gene is TRBD1 (6 bases). Trimming removed 4 bases from V and 2 bases from J, with 7 bases in between. In germline, CDR1 is SGHNT, CDR2 YYREEE (reference sequence). There are 13 residues in the CDR3. Here the CDR3 DNA reads TGTGCCAGCAGCCAGGGGTCCAAAAACATTCAGTACTTC. Translation gives CASSQGSKNIQYF.

The chain couples TRBV2 to TRBJ2-3; unclear D gene. CDR1 and CDR2 from the germline V gene are SNHLY and FYNNEI. V lost 11 bases, J lost 0 bases, and 18 bases lay in between. The CDR3 consists of 15 residues. In nucleotides, the CDR3 is TGTGCCGGTCAAAGGACCGTTACTAGCACAGATACGCAGTATTTT. Protein: CAGQRTVTSTDTQYF.

The chain has TRBV10-3 and TRBJ2-7; maybe TRBD2 (6 bases). CDR1 is ENHRY, CDR2 SYGVKD, per germline. There are 12 residues in the CDR3. With 5 bases removed from V and 7 bases from J, the gap between germline ends came to 12 bases. The CDR3, as DNA: TGTGCCATCAGTCCCGCTGGGGGGGAGCAGTACTTC. Encoded protein: CAISPAGGEQYF.

This sequence joins TRBV7-8 and TRBJ2-7; weak D call: TRBD1 (5 bases). There are 15 residues in the CDR3. Germline CDR1 reads SGHVS; CDR2 reads FQNEAQ. Deletions cut 0 bases from V and 7 bases from J, with 16 bases between. CDR3 nucleotide sequence: TGTGCCAGCAGCTTAGCTAGGCAGGGTTACGAAGAGCAGTACTTC. This sequence encodes CASSLARQGYEEQYF.

This clone occurred once. This chain uses TRBV9 with TRBJ2-1, with 10 bases identical to TRBD2. CDR3 size: 15 residues. V lost 2 bases to trimming and J lost 9 bases; unmatched junction nucleotides: 8. Germline V gene sequence: CDR1 SGDLS, CDR2 YYNGEE. CDR3 sequence: CASSVSAGGPGEQFF. Here the CDR3 DNA reads TGTGCCAGCAGCGTGTCAGCGGGGGGGCCGGGTGAGCAGTTCTTC.

The rearrangement joins TRBV4-3 to TRBJ2-7; D gene unclear. The CDR3 covers 13 residues. The germline gives CDR1 LGHNA, CDR2 YSLEER. V was trimmed by 1 base and J by 3 bases, leaving 7 bases between them. CDR3 coding DNA: TGCGCCAGCAGCCAAGGGGTCAACTACGAGCAGTACTTC. Protein product: CASSQGVNYEQYF.

The chain carries TRBV5-1 and TRBJ1-1; 7 nucleotides agree with TRBD1. V trimming: 0 bases; J trimming: 4 bases; junction bases outside the gene matches: 12. Germline loops: CDR1 SGHRS, CDR2 YFSETQ. This CDR3 is 17 amino acids long. CDR3 sequence reads: CASSLGRQGWRRTEAFF. In DNA form, the CDR3 reads TGCGCCAGCAGCTTGGGCCGACAGGGTTGGAGACGCACTGAAGCTTTCTTT. The full variable domain, its missing parts supplied by reference TRBV5-1 and TRBJ1-1, is KAGVTQTPRYLIKTRGQQVTLSCSPISGHRSVSWYQQTPGQGLQFLFEYFSETQRNKGNFPGRFSGRQFSNSRSEMNVSTLELGDSALYLCASSLGRQGWRRTEAFFGQGTRLTVV.

This chain connects TRBV5-1 to TRBJ1-1; D may be TRBD1 (5 bases). The V end lost 0 bases, the J end lost 11 bases, and 17 bases lay between the germline ends. Germline lookup yields CDR1 SGHRS and CDR2 YFSETQ. This CDR3 spans 14 amino acids. The CDR3 DNA reads TGCGCCAGCAGCTTGGGGCAGGGTCCCCCTGCGGCTTTCTTT. Translating it yields CASSLGQGPPAAFF.

The rearrangement links TRBV5-6 to TRBJ2-5; possible D gene TRBD1, 6 bases. In germline, CDR1 is SGHDT, CDR2 YYEEEE. The CDR3 is 14 residues long. V was pared by 4 bases and J by 4 bases, with 14 bases between. The CDR3 DNA reads as TGTGCCAGCAGCAGAGGACAGTTACGAGAGACCCAGTACTTC. Protein sequence: CASSRGQLRETQYF.

This chain links TRBV30 with TRBJ2-1; D is uncertain. The CDR3 is 11 residues long. V was pared by 3 bases and J by 4 bases, with 4 bases between. Germline V gives CDR1 GTSNPN, CDR2 SVGIG (reference sequence). CDR3 loop: CAWRQYNEQFF. CDR3 DNA sequence: TGTGCCTGGAGACAGTACAATGAGCAGTTCTTC. Variable domain in full (rest from reference TRBV30 and TRBJ2-1): SQTIHQWPATLVQPVGSPLSLECTVEGTSNPNLYWYRQAAGRGLQLLFYSVGIGQISSEVPQNLSASRPQDRQFILSSKKLLLSDSGFYLCAWRQYNEQFFGPGTRLTVL.

The V and J genes are TRBV9 and TRBJ2-3; TRBD2 matches at 8 bases. CDR3 length: 16 amino acids. Germline-derived CDR1 and CDR2 are SGDLS and YYNGEE. V shed 4 bases and J 5 bases; nucleotides not matched to a gene: 12. The chain's CDR3 is CASSLLNGGAKDTQYF. CDR3 in DNA: TGTGCCAGCAGCCTTCTGAACGGGGGGGCCAAAGATACGCAGTATTTT.

The V call is TRBV19, the J call TRBJ2-4; tentatively, D is TRBD1 (6 bases). Germline CDR1 reads LNHDA; CDR2 reads SQIVND (reference sequence). V gave up 2 bases and J gave up 0 bases, with 14 bases separating them. This CDR3 region has 17 residues. CDR3 loop: CASSIQGWGLAKNIQYF. DNA for the CDR3: TGTGCCAGTAGTATACAAGGATGGGGGCTAGCCAAAAACATTCAGTACTTC. The full variable domain, completed using reference TRBV19 and TRBJ2-4, is DGGITQSPKYLFRKEGQNVTLSCEQNLNHDAMYWYRQDPGQGLRLIYYSQIVNDFQKGDIAEGYSVSREKKESFPLTVTSAQKNPTAFYLCASSIQGWGLAKNIQYFGAGTRLSVL.